The 25 T cell receptor beta chains below all came from one sample that was sequenced in a study of CD8+CD57+ T cells in acquired aplastic anemia. The use of genomic DNA as template underpinned the TCR beta VDJ and CDR3 profiling. TCRdb called the reads again in MiXCR, with one record for every CDR3 protein. The data show roughly 190,000 distinct CDR3 sequences, around half seen once. Sequencing used sorted CD4+, CD8+, or CD8+CD57+ T cells (not recorded which) from PBMCs. All receptors derive from a human donor in good health, serving as a control.

The chain combines TRBV20-1 with TRBJ2-1; D is tentatively TRBD1 or TRBD2 (5 bases each). In germline, CDR1 is DFQATT, CDR2 SNEGSKA (reference sequence). With 0 bases removed from V and 1 base from J, the gap between germline ends came to 22 bases. The CDR3 loop spans 19 amino acids. Here the CDR3 DNA reads TGCAGTGCTAGAGATGCAACGGGTGTGTGGGGGTCTTCCTACAATGAGCAGTTCTTC. This codes for CSARDATGVWGSSYNEQFF.

This clonotype was detected ten times or more. The rearrangement uses TRBV10-3 and TRBJ2-3, with D unclear. The V end was cut by 6 bases, the J end by 3 bases, with 7 bases between. The germline CDR1 and CDR2 sequences are ENHRY and SYGVKD. The CDR3 has 12 residues. CDR3 in amino acids: CAIRAQTDTQYF. The CDR3 nucleotides read TGTGCCATCAGGGCGCAGACAGATACGCAGTATTTT.

This clonotype has a handful of counts. The chain employs TRBV30 and TRBJ1-6, with D tentatively TRBD1 (6 bases). This CDR3 has 15 amino acids. The V and J ends lost 2 bases and 7 bases respectively, with 15 bases between them. The germline V gene encodes CDR1 GTSNPN and CDR2 SVGIG (reference sequence). CDR3 loop: CAWSRSTGINSPLHF. As DNA, the CDR3 is TGTGCCTGGAGTAGGTCCACAGGGATCAATTCACCCCTCCACTTT.

The V call is TRBV20-1, the J call TRBJ2-7; a weak D match, TRBD1 (6 bases). The CDR3 is 13 residues long. Germline V lookup: CDR1 DFQATT, CDR2 SNEGSKA (reference sequence). Between the trimmed V and J ends, which lost 3 bases and 3 bases, there was a span of 12 bases. CDR3 nucleotides: TGCAGTGCTAGCCGGGACAAAAACTACGAGCAGTACTTC. It translates to CSASRDKNYEQYF.

This clonotype was seen a handful of times. The V gene is TRBV19, the J gene TRBJ1-4, with D uncertain. This CDR3 comprises 14 residues. Germline-derived CDR1 and CDR2 are LNHDA and SQIVND (reference sequence). V lost 3 bases and J 4 bases, leaving 9 bases between the germline ends. The CDR3: CASSIGSSNEKLFF. CDR3 bases: TGTGCCAGTAGTATTGGAAGTAGTAATGAAAAACTGTTTTTT.

The chain is built from TRBV11-3 and TRBJ2-7, with 12 bases fitting TRBD2. After removal of 1 base from V and 0 bases from J, the junction contained 4 bases not matched to a gene. CDR1 and CDR2 (germline): SGHNT, YENEEA. The CDR3 is 17 amino acids. CDR3: CASSLGSSGGASYEQYF. In nucleotides, the CDR3 is TGTGCCAGCAGCTTAGGGTCTAGCGGGGGGGCCTCCTACGAGCAGTACTTC.

V usage is TRBV19 and J usage is TRBJ1-4; no definite D call. Germline V gene sequence: CDR1 LNHDA, CDR2 SQIVND (reference sequence). V was trimmed by 2 bases and J by 5 bases, leaving 12 bases between them. This CDR3 is built from 15 residues. The CDR3 region has the DNA TGTGCCAGTAGTATACGGACGACACTGAATGAAAAACTGTTTTTT. It is translated as CASSIRTTLNEKLFF.

This clonotype was counted many times. The chain couples TRBV9 to TRBJ2-5; 15 bases are shared with TRBD2. Germline-derived CDR1 and CDR2 are SGDLS and YYNGEE. Trimming removed 3 bases from V and 3 bases from J; junction bases left unmatched: 12. The CDR3 consists of 19 residues. The CDR3 coding sequence is TGTGCCAGCAGCGCCCTCTCCGGGACTAGCGGGGGGTTGGAAGAGACCCAGTACTTC. Encoded protein: CASSALSGTSGGLEETQYF.

The table lists this clonotype with many counts. The chain combines TRBV9 with TRBJ1-2; 7 bases align to TRBD1. CDR3 length: 15 residues. V trimming: 4 bases; J trimming: 6 bases; junction bases outside the gene matches: 12. CDR1 and CDR2 from the germline V gene are SGDLS and YYNGEE. CDR3 protein: CASSWTGRDSDGYTF. The CDR3 DNA follows: TGTGCCAGCAGCTGGACGGGCCGGGACAGTGATGGCTACACCTTC.

This clonotype was detected only once. This sequence joins TRBV10-3 and TRBJ2-7; the D call may be TRBD1 or TRBD2 (6 bases each). Germline CDR1 ENHRY, CDR2 SYGVKD. V was clipped by 2 bases and J by 4 bases, with 15 bases between them. The CDR3 totals 15 residues. The chain's CDR3 is CAISEAGDSNYEQYF. The CDR3, as DNA: TGTGCCATCAGTGAGGCAGGGGACTCAAATTACGAGCAGTACTTC.

The table lists this clonotype with many counts. The V call is TRBV7-8, the J call TRBJ2-3, with 7 bases matching TRBD2. Germline lookup yields CDR1 SGHVS and CDR2 FQNEAQ. This CDR3 contains 16 residues. Trimming at V came to 6 bases and at J to 4 bases, leaving 13 bases not matched to a gene. The CDR3, as DNA: TGTGCCAGCAGATCAATGGGAGGGGCTGTTGCAGATACGCAGTATTTT. This encodes CASRSMGGAVADTQYF. Looking up the rest from reference TRBV7-8 and TRBJ2-3 gives the full variable domain: GAGVSQSPRYKVAKRGQDVALRCDPISGHVSLFWYQQALGQGPEFLTYFQNEAQLDKSGLPSDRFFAERPEGSVSTLKIQRTQQEDSAVYLCASRSMGGAVADTQYFGPGTRLTVL.

The V gene is TRBV20-1, the J gene TRBJ1-2; maybe TRBD1 (6 bases). Looked up from germline, CDR1 is DFQATT and CDR2 is SNEGSKA (reference sequence). The ends were cut back, 6 bases at V and 1 base at J, with 15 bases in the middle. The CDR3 totals 14 residues. For the CDR3, the DNA is TGCAGTGCCATCAAAGAGGGGGGTAACTATGGCTACACCTTC. Translating gives CSAIKEGGNYGYTF.

The chain employs TRBV7-8 and TRBJ1-2, with TRBD1 matching over 10 bases. CDR3 length: 16 amino acids. The germline gives CDR1 SGHVS, CDR2 FQNEAQ. Germline trimming cut 1 base from V and 5 bases from J; bases unmatched to any gene: 7. The CDR3 nucleotides read TGTGCCAGCAGCTTAGGAATGACAGGGGGCGATTATGGCTACACCTTC. This codes for CASSLGMTGGDYGYTF.

This clonotype has a handful of counts. V and J are TRBV7-2 and TRBJ2-7; 8 bases match TRBD2. J lost 4 bases, V lost 7 bases, and 6 bases had no gene match. The CDR3 covers 13 residues. Germline-derived CDR1 and CDR2 are SGHTA and FQGNSA. CDR3 nucleotides: TGTGCCAGCACCAGACTAGCGCCGTACGAGCAGTACTTC. It is translated as CASTRLAPYEQYF.

In this sample, this clonotype turned up many times. This chain connects TRBV7-3 to TRBJ2-3, with TRBD2 identical over 13 bases. Germline loops: CDR1 SGHTA, CDR2 FQGTGA. This CDR3 spans 17 amino acids. With V trimmed by 2 bases and J by 4 bases, 6 bases remained unmatched. The CDR3 is CASSLLGLAGVPDTQYF. For the CDR3, the DNA is TGTGCCAGCAGCTTACTAGGACTAGCGGGGGTTCCAGATACGCAGTATTTT.

This chain connects TRBV5-6 to TRBJ1-2, with D perhaps TRBD1 (5 bases). Germline CDR1 reads SGHDT; CDR2 reads YYEEEE. Trimming removed 3 bases from V and 4 bases from J, with 16 bases in between. CDR3 size: 15 residues. The CDR3 DNA sequence: TGTGCCAGCAGCTCTAACTGGGGGATTGCCTATGGCTACACCTTC. As protein: CASSSNWGIAYGYTF.

Points on this clonotype: This may arise from a read error, as a much more abundant clone is one base away. V and J are TRBV28 and TRBJ1-2; 7 positions agree with TRBD1. Per germline, CDR1 MDHEN and CDR2 SYDVKM. The length of the CDR3 is 13 residues. V lost 3 bases, J lost 9 bases, and 7 bases stayed unmatched. CDR3 coding DNA: TGTGCCAGCAGTTTGGAGGGGGCCGGGAGCTACACCTTC. Amino acids: CASSLEGAGSYTF.

This clonotype was seen ten or more times. The genes are TRBV20-1 and TRBJ1-5; TRBD1 aligns across 8 bases. Germline-derived CDR1 and CDR2 are DFQATT and SNEGSKA (reference sequence). This CDR3 has 18 residues. The J segment lost 0 bases and the V segment lost 1 base, leaving 11 bases of the junction unmatched. CDR3: CSARGWADRGNSNQPQHF. As DNA, the CDR3 is TGCAGTGCTAGAGGGTGGGCCGACAGGGGCAATAGCAATCAGCCCCAGCATTTT.

This clonotype was observed many times. V is TRBV27 and J is TRBJ1-1; 9 bases fit TRBD1. CDR3 length: 13 residues. With V trimmed by 6 bases and J by 2 bases, 1 base remained unmatched. Per germline, CDR1 MNHEY and CDR2 SMNVEV (reference sequence). The CDR3 DNA follows: TGTGCCAGCAGGACAGGGGGAAACACTGAAGCTTTCTTT. Protein sequence: CASRTGGNTEAFF.

The chain recombines TRBV2 with TRBJ1-2; 7 bases map to TRBD1. Germline V gives CDR1 SNHLY, CDR2 FYNNEI. The CDR3 runs to 14 residues. J lost 3 bases, V lost 5 bases, and 6 bases had no gene match. In DNA form, the CDR3 reads TGTGCCAGCAGTTCGACAGGGTCTTACTATGGCTACACCTTC. This translates into CASSSTGSYYGYTF.

Only a few counts were recorded for this clonotype. This chain links TRBV20-1 with TRBJ1-5; D possibly corresponds to TRBD1 (5 bases). The CDR3 runs 18 residues. V lost 0 bases, J lost 5 bases, and 23 bases lay in between. Germline CDR1 DFQATT, CDR2 SNEGSKA (reference sequence). The CDR3 loop reads CSARDGWQTGVGDQPQHF. The CDR3 DNA follows: TGCAGTGCTAGAGATGGGTGGCAGACTGGTGTAGGGGATCAGCCCCAGCATTTT.

To note about this clonotype: A much larger clonotype is one base distant, so this may be a read error. V and J are TRBV12-3 or TRBV12-4 and TRBJ1-2; 7 bases are shared with TRBD1. This CDR3 is built from 13 residues. V lost 8 bases and J lost 6; bases outside the gene matches: 9. The chain's CDR3 is CASSPEGADGYTF. CDR3 bases: TGTGCCAGCTCCCCCGAGGGGGCCGATGGCTACACCTTC.

The V call is TRBV7-3, the J call TRBJ2-1, with a possible D match to TRBD1 (5 bases). This CDR3 is built from 13 residues. Germline V gives CDR1 SGHTA, CDR2 FQGTGA. Trimming shortened V by 3 bases and J by 9 bases, and 12 bases separated the two germline ends. The CDR3 protein is CASSFSQDTEQFF. The CDR3 DNA sequence: TGTGCCAGCAGCTTCTCGCAGGACACTGAGCAGTTCTTC.

This clonotype was picked up many times. The chain employs TRBV6-2 or TRBV6-3 and TRBJ1-4; D ambiguous. This CDR3 is 13 amino acids long. The germline gives CDR1 MNHEY, CDR2 SVGEGT. V lost 3 bases and J 4 bases, leaving 6 bases between the germline ends. The chain's CDR3 is CASSYMVNEKLFF. The CDR3 DNA sequence: TGTGCCAGCAGTTATATGGTTAATGAAAAACTGTTTTTT.

This clonotype has a count of ten or more. V gene TRBV27 combines with J gene TRBJ2-7; 11 bases line up with TRBD1. Germline V lookup: CDR1 MNHEY, CDR2 SMNVEV (reference sequence). Trimming removed 7 bases from V and 4 bases from J; junction bases left unmatched: 9. This CDR3 is built from 15 residues. The CDR3 nucleotides are TGTGCCAGCATGATAACCGGGACAGGGGGATACGAGCAGTACTTC. Protein sequence: CASMITGTGGYEQYF.